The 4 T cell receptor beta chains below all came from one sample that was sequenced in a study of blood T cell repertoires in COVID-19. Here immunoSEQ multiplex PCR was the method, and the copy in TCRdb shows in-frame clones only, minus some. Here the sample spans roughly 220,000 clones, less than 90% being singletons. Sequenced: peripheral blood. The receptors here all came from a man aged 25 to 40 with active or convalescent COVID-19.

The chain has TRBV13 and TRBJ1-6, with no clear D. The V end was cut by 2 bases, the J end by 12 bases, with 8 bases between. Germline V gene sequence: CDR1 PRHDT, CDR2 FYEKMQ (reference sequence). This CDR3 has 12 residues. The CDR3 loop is CASSLWPGPLHF. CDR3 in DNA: TGTGCCAGCAGCTTATGGCCGGGACCCCTCCACTTT.

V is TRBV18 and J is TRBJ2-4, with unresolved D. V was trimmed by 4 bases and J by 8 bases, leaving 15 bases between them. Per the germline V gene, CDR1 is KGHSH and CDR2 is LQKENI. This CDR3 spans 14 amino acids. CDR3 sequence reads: CASSQTPPGDIQYF. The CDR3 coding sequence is TGTGCCAGCTCACAGACTCCACCCGGCGACATTCAGTACTTC.

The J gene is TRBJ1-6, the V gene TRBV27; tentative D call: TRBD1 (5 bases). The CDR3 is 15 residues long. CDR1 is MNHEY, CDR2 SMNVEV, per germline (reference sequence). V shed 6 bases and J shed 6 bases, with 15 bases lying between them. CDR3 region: CASSRQGGINSPLHF. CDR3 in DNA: TGTGCCAGCAGCCGCCAGGGCGGTATTAATTCACCCCTCCACTTT.

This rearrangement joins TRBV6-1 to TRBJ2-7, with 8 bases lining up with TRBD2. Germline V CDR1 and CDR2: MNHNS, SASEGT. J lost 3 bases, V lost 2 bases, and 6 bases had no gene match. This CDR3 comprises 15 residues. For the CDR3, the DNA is TGTGCCAGCAGTGAACGTGCGGGAGGCAGCTACGAGCAGTACTTC. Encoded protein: CASSERAGGSYEQYF.